What follows are 32 T cell receptor beta chains derived from one specimen sequenced in a study of OX40 agonist ivuxolimab in advanced cancers. Here immunoSEQ multiplex PCR was the method, and the copy in TCRdb shows in-frame clones only, minus some. The sample lists 58,000 or so clones; around 83% were seen once. The input for sequencing was CD4+ or CD8+ T cells sorted from blood, taken in a trial of the OX40 agonist ivuxolimab. The receptor set was obtained from an adult with an advanced solid tumor such as melanoma, head and neck, liver or kidney cancer.

The chain carries TRBV2 and TRBJ2-1; D is possibly TRBD1 (6 bases). V was pared by 5 bases and J by 0 bases, with 11 bases between. The CDR3 covers 15 residues. CDR1 SNHLY and CDR2 FYNNEI come from the germline V gene. The CDR3 DNA is TGTGCCAGCAGTCCCCAGACAGGCTCCTACAATGAGCAGTTCTTC. This sequence encodes CASSPQTGSYNEQFF.

V usage is TRBV19 and J usage is TRBJ1-1; no clear D gene. The CDR3 is 14 residues long. V was cut by 3 bases and J by 1 base, with 9 bases left in between. The germline V gene encodes CDR1 LNHDA and CDR2 SQIVND (reference sequence). The CDR3 DNA reads as TGTGCCAGTAGTATCCGAACAAAGAACACTGAAGCTTTCTTT. This encodes CASSIRTKNTEAFF.

The chain couples TRBV19 to TRBJ2-2; the D call may be TRBD1 or TRBD2 (5 bases each). The CDR3 is made up of 15 amino acids. V dropped 4 bases and J dropped 6 bases, with 15 bases sitting between them. In germline, CDR1 is LNHDA, CDR2 SQIVND (reference sequence). CDR3 bases: TGTGCCAGTAGTAGGGCCGGGACCACGGCCGGGGAGCTGTTTTTT. Its protein is CASSRAGTTAGELFF.

The chain is built from TRBV2 and TRBJ1-6; perhaps TRBD1 as D (5 bases). The germline V gene has CDR1 SNHLY and CDR2 FYNNEI. The CDR3 totals 15 residues. V was shortened by 4 bases and J by 9 bases, with 16 bases between the two germline ends. This CDR3 reads CASSASGGKISPLHF. Written as DNA, the CDR3 is TGTGCCAGCAGTGCAAGTGGGGGGAAAATTTCACCCCTCCACTTT.

V gene TRBV5-1 combines with J gene TRBJ2-3; 7 positions match TRBD2. CDR1 and CDR2 (germline): SGHRS, YFSETQ. Germline trimming cut 3 bases from V and 2 bases from J; bases unmatched to any gene: 3. CDR3 size: 14 residues. CDR3 sequence (DNA): TGCGCCAGCAGCTGGGGGGGTCCCACAGATACGCAGTATTTT. This gives the protein CASSWGGPTDTQYF.

The rearrangement links TRBV28 to TRBJ2-1; 8 positions match TRBD1. J gave up 9 bases and V 7 bases, and 8 bases lay outside the gene matches. The CDR3 sequence is 13 residues long. Germline V CDR1 and CDR2: MDHEN, SYDVKM. The DNA of the CDR3 is TGTGCCAGCAACCCAGGGGGCAGGGGTGAGCAGTTCTTC. Its translation: CASNPGGRGEQFF.

The genes are TRBV27 and TRBJ2-7; 7 bases align to TRBD2. The germline V gene has CDR1 MNHEY and CDR2 SMNVEV (reference sequence). This CDR3 region has 13 residues. Trimming took 7 bases from V and 7 from J; bases not matched to a gene: 10. This CDR3 is CASTRKRDGEQYF. DNA for the CDR3: TGTGCCAGCACCAGGAAGCGGGATGGGGAGCAGTACTTC.

The CDR3 coding sequence is TGTGCCAGCAGTGACAGAGGGAACTTCGATGAGCAGTTCTTC. Translating it yields CASSDRGNFDEQFF. The chain carries TRBV6-1 and TRBJ2-1, with a tentative D call TRBD2 (5 bases). Germline CDR1 reads MNHNS; CDR2 reads SASEGT. The CDR3 is made up of 14 amino acids. V gave up 3 bases and J gave up 8 bases, with 14 bases separating them.

The rearrangement joins TRBV7-6 to TRBJ2-7; D is undetermined. Germline lookup yields CDR1 SGHVS and CDR2 FNYEAQ. V lost 5 bases, J lost 0 bases, and 17 bases lay in between. The CDR3 is 16 amino acids. The CDR3 region has the DNA TGTGCCAGCAGCCCCGCGCCGGTTCGGAGCTCCTACGAGCAGTACTTC. As protein: CASSPAPVRSSYEQYF.

The rearrangement joins TRBV5-1 to TRBJ2-7, with TRBD1 matching over 7 bases. CDR3 length: 13 amino acids. The germline CDR1 and CDR2 sequences are SGHRS and YFSETQ. V gave up 4 bases and J gave up 0 bases; unmatched junction bases: 1. The CDR3 region has the DNA TGCGCCAGCAGCCGACAGGGCTCCTACGAGCAGTACTTC. Amino acids: CASSRQGSYEQYF.

The V call is TRBV2, the J call TRBJ1-1, with D perhaps matching TRBD1 (5 bases). Germline lookup yields CDR1 SNHLY and CDR2 FYNNEI. Trimming left V 6 bases short and J 12 bases short, with 11 bases between. The CDR3 contains 10 residues. The CDR3 DNA reads as TGTGCCAGCAGGAGGGGAGGGACTTTCTTT. Its translation is CASRRGGTFF.

As DNA, the CDR3 is TGTGCCAGCAGTCCCTGGGGCGCGGCAGGACCCTACAATGAGCAGTTCTTC. Its translation: CASSPWGAAGPYNEQFF. This chain uses TRBV27 with TRBJ2-1; D perhaps matches TRBD1 (5 bases). CDR3 size: 17 residues. V shed 5 bases and J shed 2 bases, with 19 bases lying between them. Germline CDR1 and CDR2: MNHEY and SMNVEV (reference sequence).

This rearrangement joins TRBV7-9 to TRBJ2-5; D is uncertain. CDR3 length: 11 residues. V was shortened by 4 bases and J by 1 base, with 1 base between the two germline ends. The V gene's germline CDR1 is SEHNR and CDR2 FQNEAQ (reference sequence). For the CDR3, the DNA is TGTGCCAGCAGCTCCCAAGAGACCCAGTACTTC. Translation gives CASSSQETQYF. Full variable domain (remainder filled in from reference TRBV7-9 and TRBJ2-5): DTGVSQNPRHKITKRGQNVTFRCDPISEHNRLYWYRQTLGQGPEFLTYFQNEAQLEKSRLLSDRFSAERPKGSFSTLEIQRTEQGDSAMYLCASSSQETQYFGPGTRLLVL.

This clone was seen a handful of times. One end of the junction does not line up with germline, which may come from a read error. The gene calls are TRBV2 and TRBJ1-4; D unclear. The germline gives CDR1 SNHLY, CDR2 FYNNEI. This CDR3 region has 15 residues. CDR3 in DNA: TGTGCCAGCAGTGCGCAGAGGTCCCCTAATGACAAACTGTTTTTT. Its translation is CASSAQRSPNDKLFF.

About this clone: The junction does not match germline at one end; this may be a read error. V is TRBV19 and J is TRBJ2-5, with D possibly being TRBD1 (6 bases). The germline CDR1 and CDR2 sequences are LNHDA and SQIVND (reference sequence). The CDR3 is 14 amino acids. The CDR3 loop is CASSPEEDRSRTNF. CDR3 DNA sequence: TGTGCCAGTAGTCCTGAGGAAGACAGGAGCCGTACCAACTTC.

This clone occurred a few times. The genes are TRBV2 and TRBJ1-1; tentative D call: TRBD1 (6 bases). V was shortened by 4 bases and J by 4 bases, with 19 bases between the two germline ends. Germline V gene sequence: CDR1 SNHLY, CDR2 FYNNEI. The CDR3 consists of 16 residues. The CDR3: CASSVPGLQGGTEAFF. The CDR3 DNA reads as TGTGCCAGCAGTGTCCCAGGGCTTCAAGGGGGCACTGAAGCTTTCTTT.

V usage is TRBV2 and J usage is TRBJ2-2; D is undetermined. This CDR3 region has 13 residues. The germline V gene encodes CDR1 SNHLY and CDR2 FYNNEI. The CDR3: CASRLDNTGELFF. The CDR3 bases are TGTGCTTCCCGGTTAGATAACACCGGGGAGCTGTTTTTT.

CDR3 sequence (DNA): TGTGCCAGCAGCTTTAAGCTTACAAAGTACAATGAGCAGTTCTTC. It translates to CASSFKLTKYNEQFF. This chain joins TRBV5-4 and TRBJ2-1; D is undetermined. Germline CDR1 SGHNT, CDR2 YYREEE (reference sequence). The ends were cut back, 2 bases at V and 4 bases at J, with 13 bases in the middle. The CDR3 has 15 residues.

The chain uses TRBV7-3 and TRBJ2-3; 8 nucleotides match TRBD2. This CDR3 spans 15 amino acids. The germline CDR1 and CDR2 sequences are SGHTA and FQGTGA. Trimming at V came to 5 bases and at J to 5 bases, leaving 9 bases not matched to a gene. The CDR3: CASSPLGGEGDTQYF. The DNA of the CDR3 is TGTGCCAGCAGCCCCCTCGGGGGGGAGGGAGATACGCAGTATTTT.

The DNA of the CDR3 is TGTGCCAGCAGTTACGACAGGGTCTATGGCTACACCTTC. This codes for CASSYDRVYGYTF. V gene TRBV6-5 combines with J gene TRBJ1-2; 7 nucleotides match TRBD1. This CDR3 has 13 residues. CDR1 and CDR2 (germline): MNHEY, SVGAGI. The junction had 1 base not matched to a gene; V was cut back by 2 bases and J by 4 bases.

The V gene is TRBV15, the J gene TRBJ2-5, with D unclear. The CDR3 extends over 13 amino acids. The V end lost 4 bases, the J end lost 5 bases, and 11 bases lay between the germline ends. CDR1 is LNHNV and CDR2 is YYDKDF in the germline V gene (reference sequence). Here the CDR3 reads CATSKALGETQYF. The CDR3 DNA sequence: TGTGCCACCAGCAAAGCCCTGGGGGAGACCCAGTACTTC.

The chain recombines TRBV7-2 with TRBJ2-7; TRBD2 matches at 16 bases. In germline, CDR1 is SGHTA, CDR2 FQGNSA. The CDR3 has 14 amino acids. Trimming at V came to 5 bases and at J to 7 bases, leaving 2 bases not matched to a gene. The CDR3 DNA is TGTGCCAGCAGCCCGGGACTAGCGGGGGGGGAGCAGTACTTC. Translating gives CASSPGLAGGEQYF.

In this sample, this clone turned up a few times. V is TRBV6-5 and J is TRBJ2-3; D not certain. Trimming removed 7 bases from V and 6 bases from J, with 8 bases in between. This CDR3 has 11 amino acids. Germline V gene data show CDR1 as MNHEY and CDR2 as SVGAGI. The CDR3 is CASTPRDTQYF. CDR3 DNA: TGTGCCAGCACCCCTCGCGATACGCAGTATTTT.

The chain combines TRBV29-1 with TRBJ1-1; 8 bases are a match to TRBD1. The ends lost 8 bases at V and 3 bases at J; junction bases unmatched: 11. The CDR3 sequence is 14 residues long. The germline V gene has CDR1 SQVTM and CDR2 ANQGSEA. This chain's CDR3 is CSPIDRGRDTEAFF. The CDR3 coding sequence is TGCAGCCCCATTGACAGGGGACGGGACACTGAAGCTTTCTTT.

The table lists this clone with a few counts. The rearrangement links TRBV18 to TRBJ1-2, with D unresolved. The germline gives CDR1 KGHSH, CDR2 LQKENI. CDR3 length: 14 amino acids. V was pared by 2 bases and J by 0 bases, with 7 bases between. As DNA, the CDR3 is TGTGCCAGCTCACCAGGAGGGACTAACTATGGCTACACCTTC. The encoded protein is CASSPGGTNYGYTF.

As DNA, the CDR3 is TGTGCCAGCAGCTTAGACAAGAACACTGAAGCTTTCTTT. This encodes CASSLDKNTEAFF. V and J are TRBV11-3 and TRBJ1-1; no firm D call. Germline CDR1 is SGHNT and CDR2 is YENEEA. Trimming shortened V by 0 bases and J by 1 base, and 3 bases separated the two germline ends. This CDR3 region has 13 residues.

The chain has TRBV4-1 and TRBJ1-3, with TRBD1 as a possible D gene (5 bases). Germline values: CDR1 MGHRA, CDR2 YSYEKL. With 0 bases removed from V and 4 bases from J, the gap between germline ends came to 19 bases. The CDR3 consists of 18 residues. The CDR3 protein is CASSQDSSFGAWGNTIYF. The CDR3 DNA follows: TGCGCCAGCAGCCAAGATTCTTCATTTGGGGCTTGGGGAAACACCATATATTTT.

The chain joins TRBV5-1 to TRBJ2-3, with TRBD2 matching over 13 bases. Germline V gene lookup returns CDR1 SGHRS and CDR2 YFSETQ. The CDR3 has 16 amino acids. V shed 4 bases and J 4 bases; nucleotides not matched to a gene: 6. CDR3 residues: CASSPGLAGRADTQYF. In DNA form, the CDR3 reads TGCGCCAGCAGCCCGGGACTAGCGGGACGTGCAGATACGCAGTATTTT.

The chain combines TRBV2 with TRBJ2-1, with D hard to call. Trimming shortened V by 6 bases and J by 4 bases, and 10 bases separated the two germline ends. There are 13 residues in the CDR3. Germline V gene data show CDR1 as SNHLY and CDR2 as FYNNEI. CDR3 DNA: TGTGCCAGCAGCCAGGAGACTTACAATGAGCAGTTCTTC. Translation: CASSQETYNEQFF.

This chain connects TRBV5-1 to TRBJ1-2; TRBD1 is a possible D gene (5 bases). V shed 0 bases and J shed 8 bases, with 8 bases lying between them. From germline, CDR1 is SGHRS and CDR2 YFSETQ. The CDR3 covers 12 residues. The CDR3 reads CASSLAREGYTF. The CDR3 DNA sequence: TGCGCCAGCAGCTTGGCCAGGGAAGGCTACACCTTC.

The genes are TRBV2 and TRBJ2-7; D is possibly TRBD1 or TRBD2 (5 bases each). The CDR3 sequence is 14 residues long. V dropped 5 bases and J dropped 3 bases, with 14 bases sitting between them. Per the germline V gene, CDR1 is SNHLY and CDR2 is FYNNEI. CDR3 nucleotides: TGTGCCAGCAGTCGCGACAGTGGACTCTACGAGCAGTACTTC. Its protein product is CASSRDSGLYEQYF.

V is TRBV5-1 and J is TRBJ1-1, with D possibly TRBD1 on 6 matching bases. In germline, CDR1 is SGHRS, CDR2 YFSETQ. The CDR3 is 14 residues long. The V gene lost 1 base and the J gene lost 4 bases, with 11 bases spanning the gap. The CDR3 nucleotides read TGCGCCAGCAGCTTGAATACAGGGTCCACTGAAGCTTTCTTT. Encoded protein: CASSLNTGSTEAFF.